This T cell receptor beta chain was documented in a study of CD8 T cells in ankylosing spondylitis. Generation of TCR beta libraries employed quantitative 5'-RACE incorporating molecular barcodes. TCRdb processed the 5' RACE reads anew with MiXCR; each CDR3 protein has one entry. The data contain 700,000 to 850,000 distinct CDR3 sequences, about 12% of them singletons. On this clonotype: The antigen remains unidentified.

The study's findings and limits: What seemed typical of ankylosing spondylitis blood was a TCR beta motif built from several highly homologous variants.

Between the trimmed V and J ends, which lost 1 base and 1 base, there was a span of 11 bases. Germline V CDR1 and CDR2: SGHVS, FQNEAQ. The CDR3 is made up of 15 amino acids. The V call is TRBV7-8, the J call TRBJ2-7; D ambiguous. The TCR originated in a male donor with ankylosing spondylitis. The sample consisted of blood, either unsorted or a sorted T cell fraction (not recorded which). In DNA form, the CDR3 reads TGTGCCAGCAGCTTAGAAAGGCACAGTTCCTACGAGCAGTACTTC. It is translated as CASSLERHSSYEQYF.